This section outlines one T cell receptor beta chain sequence together with its context. The sample originates from a study of blood T cell repertoires in COVID-19. Turning to the study itself: Donors in the United States, Italy and Spain gave samples during acute or convalescent COVID-19.

In the study's own analysis: Amplifying reference gene primers gave estimates of nucleated cell counts. Produced via immunoSEQ multiplex PCR; TCRdb's table is partial and in-frame only. Clone size and V and J calls were adopted from that table, with D and trimming inferred from the DNA. The sample yields approximately 230,000 clones, roughly nine tenths seen once. This CDR3 contains 13 residues. Per germline, CDR1 KGHSH and CDR2 LQKENI. V lost 2 bases and J lost 6, with 8 bases in between. Researchers sorted participants into cohorts using their self-reported clinical history. The rearrangement links TRBV18 to TRBJ2-1; D remains unclear. This receptor was obtained from a woman in her twenties or thirties with acute COVID-19. The sequenced sample consisted of PBMCs or T cells enriched from blood (not recorded which). CDR3 DNA sequence: TGTGCCAGCTCACCAACTCCCCTCAATGAGCAGTTCTTC. This encodes CASSPTPLNEQFF.